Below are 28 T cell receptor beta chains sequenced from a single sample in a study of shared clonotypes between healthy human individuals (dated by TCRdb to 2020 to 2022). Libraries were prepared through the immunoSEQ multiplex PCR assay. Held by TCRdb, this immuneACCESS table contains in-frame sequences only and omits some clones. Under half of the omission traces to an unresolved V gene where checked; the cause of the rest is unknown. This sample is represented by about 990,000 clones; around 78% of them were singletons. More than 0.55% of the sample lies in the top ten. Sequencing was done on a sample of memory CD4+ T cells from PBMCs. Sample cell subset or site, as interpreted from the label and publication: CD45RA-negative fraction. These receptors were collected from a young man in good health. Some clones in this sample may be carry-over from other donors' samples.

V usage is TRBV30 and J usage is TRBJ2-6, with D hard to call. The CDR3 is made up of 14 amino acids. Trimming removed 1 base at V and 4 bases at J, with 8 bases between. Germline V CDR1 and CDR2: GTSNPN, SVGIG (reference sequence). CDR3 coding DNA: TGTGCCTGGAGTGCCCCCGGGGGGGCCAACGTCCTGACTTTC. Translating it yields CAWSAPGGANVLTF.

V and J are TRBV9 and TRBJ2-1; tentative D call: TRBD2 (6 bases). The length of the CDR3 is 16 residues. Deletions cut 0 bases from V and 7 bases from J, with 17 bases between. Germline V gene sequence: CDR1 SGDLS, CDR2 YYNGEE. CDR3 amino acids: CASSVGGGSVNNEQFF. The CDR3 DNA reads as TGTGCCAGCAGCGTAGGTGGAGGGAGTGTAAATAATGAGCAGTTCTTC.

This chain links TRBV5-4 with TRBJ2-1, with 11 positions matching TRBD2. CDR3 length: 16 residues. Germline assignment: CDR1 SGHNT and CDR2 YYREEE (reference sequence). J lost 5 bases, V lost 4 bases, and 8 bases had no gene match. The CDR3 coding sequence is TGTGCCAGCAGCCCCCCCGGGACTAGCGGACACAATGAGCAGTTCTTC. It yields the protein CASSPPGTSGHNEQFF.

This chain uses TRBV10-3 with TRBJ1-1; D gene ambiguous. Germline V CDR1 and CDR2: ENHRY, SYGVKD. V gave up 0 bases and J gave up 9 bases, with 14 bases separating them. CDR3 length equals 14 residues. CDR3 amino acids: CAISESGGSPKAFF. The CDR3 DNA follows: TGTGCCATCAGTGAGTCGGGTGGGAGCCCCAAAGCTTTCTTT.

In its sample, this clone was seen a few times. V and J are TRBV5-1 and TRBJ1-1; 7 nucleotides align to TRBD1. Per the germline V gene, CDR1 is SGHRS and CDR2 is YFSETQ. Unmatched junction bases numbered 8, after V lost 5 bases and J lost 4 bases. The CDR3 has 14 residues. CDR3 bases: TGCGCCAGCAGAAGTCAGGGGGTAGGCACTGAAGCTTTCTTT. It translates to CASRSQGVGTEAFF.

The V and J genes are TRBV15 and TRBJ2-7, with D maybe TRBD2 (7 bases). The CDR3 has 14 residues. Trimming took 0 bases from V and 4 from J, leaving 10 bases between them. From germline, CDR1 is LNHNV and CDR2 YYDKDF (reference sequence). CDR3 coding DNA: TGTGCCACCAGCAGAGATGAGGGGGGGTACGAGCAGTACTTC. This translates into CATSRDEGGYEQYF.

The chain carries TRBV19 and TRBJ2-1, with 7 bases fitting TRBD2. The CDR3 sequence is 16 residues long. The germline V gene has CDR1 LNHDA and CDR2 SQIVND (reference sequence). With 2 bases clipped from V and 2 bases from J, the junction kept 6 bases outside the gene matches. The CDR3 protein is CASSIRGRAAYNEQFF. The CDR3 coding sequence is TGTGCCAGTAGTATAAGAGGGAGGGCGGCCTACAATGAGCAGTTCTTC. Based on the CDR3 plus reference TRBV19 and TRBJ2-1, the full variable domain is DGGITQSPKYLFRKEGQNVTLSCEQNLNHDAMYWYRQDPGQGLRLIYYSQIVNDFQKGDIAEGYSVSREKKESFPLTVTSAQKNPTAFYLCASSIRGRAAYNEQFFGPGTRLTVL.

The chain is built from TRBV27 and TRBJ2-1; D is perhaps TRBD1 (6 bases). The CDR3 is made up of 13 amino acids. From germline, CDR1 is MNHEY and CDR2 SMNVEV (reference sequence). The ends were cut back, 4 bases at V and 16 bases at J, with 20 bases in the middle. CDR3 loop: CASSSTLTGSGFF. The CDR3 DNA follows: TGTGCCAGCAGTTCCACCCTTACAGGGAGTGGATTCTTC.

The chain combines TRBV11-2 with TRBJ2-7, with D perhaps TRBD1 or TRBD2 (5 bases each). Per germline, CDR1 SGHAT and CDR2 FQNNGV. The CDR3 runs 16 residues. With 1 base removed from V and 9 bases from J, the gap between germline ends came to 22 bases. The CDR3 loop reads CASSLVRGPTGEGQYF. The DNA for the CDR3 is TGTGCCAGCAGCTTAGTAAGGGGACCGACCGGCGAGGGGCAGTACTTC.

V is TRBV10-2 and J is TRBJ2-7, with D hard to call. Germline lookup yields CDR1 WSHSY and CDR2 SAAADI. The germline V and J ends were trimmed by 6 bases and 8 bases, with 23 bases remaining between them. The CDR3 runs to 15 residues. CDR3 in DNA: TGCGCCAGCAGGACCCAACTACGGACCGACGCCAAGCAGTACTTC. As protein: CASRTQLRTDAKQYF.

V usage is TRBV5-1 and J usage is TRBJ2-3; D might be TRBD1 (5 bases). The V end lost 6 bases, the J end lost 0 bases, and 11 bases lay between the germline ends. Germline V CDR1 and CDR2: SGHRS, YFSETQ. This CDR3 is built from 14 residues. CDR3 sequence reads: CASKQGRSTDTQYF. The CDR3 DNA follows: TGCGCCAGCAAGCAGGGCCGGAGCACAGATACGCAGTATTTT.

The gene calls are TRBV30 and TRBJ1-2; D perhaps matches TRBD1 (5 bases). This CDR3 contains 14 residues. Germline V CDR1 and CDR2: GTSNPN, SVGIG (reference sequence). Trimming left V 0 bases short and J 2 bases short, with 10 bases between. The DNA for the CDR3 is TGTGCCTGGAGTGTATTGGGGCAGAACTATGGCTACACCTTC. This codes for CAWSVLGQNYGYTF.

The CDR3 DNA reads as TGTGCCAGCAGTAAAACGGGGTACGAGCAGTACTTC. This codes for CASSKTGYEQYF. The chain joins TRBV5-4 to TRBJ2-7; the D gene is possibly TRBD2 (5 bases). The CDR3 extends over 12 amino acids. Germline V gene data show CDR1 as SGHNT and CDR2 as YYREEE (reference sequence). The V gene lost 5 bases and the J gene lost 4 bases, with 10 bases spanning the gap.

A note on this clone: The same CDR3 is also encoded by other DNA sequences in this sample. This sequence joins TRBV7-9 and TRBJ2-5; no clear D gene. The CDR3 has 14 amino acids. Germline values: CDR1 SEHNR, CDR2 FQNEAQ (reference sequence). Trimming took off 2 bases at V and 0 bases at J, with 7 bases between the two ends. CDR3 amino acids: CASSLYGDQETQYF. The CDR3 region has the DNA TGTGCCAGCAGCTTATATGGGGACCAAGAGACCCAGTACTTC.

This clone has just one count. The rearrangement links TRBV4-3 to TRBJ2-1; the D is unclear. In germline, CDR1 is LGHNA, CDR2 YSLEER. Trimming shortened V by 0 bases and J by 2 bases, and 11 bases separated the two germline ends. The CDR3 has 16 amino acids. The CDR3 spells CASSQDPSYPYNEQFF. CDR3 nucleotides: TGCGCCAGCAGCCAAGACCCGAGTTACCCCTACAATGAGCAGTTCTTC.

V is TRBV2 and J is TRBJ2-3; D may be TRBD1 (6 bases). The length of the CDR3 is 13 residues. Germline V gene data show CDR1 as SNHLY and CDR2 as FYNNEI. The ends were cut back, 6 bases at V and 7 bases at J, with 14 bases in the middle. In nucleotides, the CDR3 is TGTGCCAGCAGAAAAGTGCAGGGGAATACGCAGTATTTT. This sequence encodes CASRKVQGNTQYF.

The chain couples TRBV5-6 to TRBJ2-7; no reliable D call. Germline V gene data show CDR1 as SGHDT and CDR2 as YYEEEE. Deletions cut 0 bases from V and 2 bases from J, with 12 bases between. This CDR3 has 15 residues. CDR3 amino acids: CASSLAGLGTYEQYF. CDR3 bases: TGTGCCAGCAGCTTGGCCGGCCTAGGGACCTACGAGCAGTACTTC.

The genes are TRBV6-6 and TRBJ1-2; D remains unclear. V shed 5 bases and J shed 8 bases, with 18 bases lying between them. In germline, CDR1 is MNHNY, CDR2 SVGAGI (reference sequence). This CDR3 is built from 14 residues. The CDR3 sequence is CASSPPPAFVGYTF. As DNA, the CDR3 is TGTGCCAGCAGTCCCCCCCCAGCTTTCGTGGGCTACACCTTC.

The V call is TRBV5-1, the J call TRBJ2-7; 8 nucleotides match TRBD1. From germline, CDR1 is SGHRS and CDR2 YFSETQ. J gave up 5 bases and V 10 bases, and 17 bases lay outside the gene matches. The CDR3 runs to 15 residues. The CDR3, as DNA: TGCGCCGTCAGCTCCGGACAGGGAGTGAGGGACGAGCAGTACTTC. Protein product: CAVSSGQGVRDEQYF.

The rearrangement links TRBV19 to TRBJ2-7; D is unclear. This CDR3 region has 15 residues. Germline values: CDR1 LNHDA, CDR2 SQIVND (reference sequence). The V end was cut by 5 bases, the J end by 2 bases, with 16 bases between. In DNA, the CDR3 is TGTGCCAGTAGTCCCGACCGGGCAAGGCCCTACGAGCAGTACTTC. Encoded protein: CASSPDRARPYEQYF.

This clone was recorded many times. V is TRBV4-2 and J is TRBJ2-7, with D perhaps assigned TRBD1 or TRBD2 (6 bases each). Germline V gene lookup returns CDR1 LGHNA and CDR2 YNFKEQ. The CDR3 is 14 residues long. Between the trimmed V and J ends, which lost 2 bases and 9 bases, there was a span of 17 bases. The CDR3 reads CASSQITPGAGQYF. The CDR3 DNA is TGTGCCAGCAGCCAAATAACCCCGGGGGCGGGGCAGTACTTC.

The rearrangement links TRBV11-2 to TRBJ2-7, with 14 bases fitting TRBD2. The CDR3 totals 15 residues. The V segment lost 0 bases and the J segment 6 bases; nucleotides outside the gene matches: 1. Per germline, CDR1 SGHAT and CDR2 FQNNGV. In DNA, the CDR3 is TGTGCCAGCAGCTTAGATGGGACTAGCGGGAGCGAGCAGTACTTC. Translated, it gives CASSLDGTSGSEQYF.

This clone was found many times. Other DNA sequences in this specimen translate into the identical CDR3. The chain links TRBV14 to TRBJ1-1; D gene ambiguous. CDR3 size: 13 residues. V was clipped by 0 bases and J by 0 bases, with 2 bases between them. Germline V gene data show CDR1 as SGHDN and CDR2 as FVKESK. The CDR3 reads CASSQELNTEAFF. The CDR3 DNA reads TGTGCCAGCAGCCAAGAACTGAACACTGAAGCTTTCTTT.

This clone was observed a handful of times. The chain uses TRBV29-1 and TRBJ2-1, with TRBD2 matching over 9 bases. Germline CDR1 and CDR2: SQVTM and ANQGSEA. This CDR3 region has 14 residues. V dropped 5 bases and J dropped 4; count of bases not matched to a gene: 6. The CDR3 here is CSVRLSGRYNEQFF. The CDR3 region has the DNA TGCAGCGTTCGGCTAAGCGGGAGGTACAATGAGCAGTTCTTC.

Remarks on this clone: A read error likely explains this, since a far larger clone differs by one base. The CDR3 spells CASSPPNTGELFF. CDR3 DNA: TGTGCCAGCAGCCCACCGAACACCGGGGAGCTGTTTTTT. The chain has TRBV11-2 and TRBJ2-2; D not certain. Germline V gene sequence: CDR1 SGHAT, CDR2 FQNNGV. This CDR3 has 13 residues. V dropped 5 bases and J dropped 0 bases, with 4 bases sitting between them.

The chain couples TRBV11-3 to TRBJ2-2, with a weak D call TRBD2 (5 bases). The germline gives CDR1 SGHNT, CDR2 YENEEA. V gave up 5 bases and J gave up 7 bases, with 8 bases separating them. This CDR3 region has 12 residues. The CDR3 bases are TGTGCCAGCAGCCGGACTGTCGGGGAGCTGTTTTTT. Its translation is CASSRTVGELFF.

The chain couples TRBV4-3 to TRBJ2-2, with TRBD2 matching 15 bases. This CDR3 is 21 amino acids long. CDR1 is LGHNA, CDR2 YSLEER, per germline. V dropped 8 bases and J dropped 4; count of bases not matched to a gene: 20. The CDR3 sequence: CASRHIRIGLAGGPVTGELFF. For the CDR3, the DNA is TGCGCCAGCCGACACATCCGCATCGGACTAGCGGGAGGGCCTGTCACCGGGGAGCTGTTTTTT.

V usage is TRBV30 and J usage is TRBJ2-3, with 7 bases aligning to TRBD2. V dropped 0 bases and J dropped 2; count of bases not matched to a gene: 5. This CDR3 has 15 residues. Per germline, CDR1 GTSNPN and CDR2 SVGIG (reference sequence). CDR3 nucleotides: TGTGCCTGGAGTGTGTTTCTAGCGGACACAGATACGCAGTATTTT. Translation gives CAWSVFLADTDTQYF.